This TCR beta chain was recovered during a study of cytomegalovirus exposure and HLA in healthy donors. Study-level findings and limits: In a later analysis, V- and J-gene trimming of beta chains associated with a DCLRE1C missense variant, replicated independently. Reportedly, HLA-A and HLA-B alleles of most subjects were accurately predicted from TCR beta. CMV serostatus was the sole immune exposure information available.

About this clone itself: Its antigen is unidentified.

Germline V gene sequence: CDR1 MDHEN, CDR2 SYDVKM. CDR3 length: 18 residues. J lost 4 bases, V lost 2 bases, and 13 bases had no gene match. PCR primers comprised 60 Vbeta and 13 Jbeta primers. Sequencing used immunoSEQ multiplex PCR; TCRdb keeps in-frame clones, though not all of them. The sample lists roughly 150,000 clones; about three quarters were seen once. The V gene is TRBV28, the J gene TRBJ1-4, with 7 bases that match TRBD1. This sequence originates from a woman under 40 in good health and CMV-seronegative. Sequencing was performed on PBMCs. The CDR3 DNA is TGTGCCAGCAGTTTAACCCCAGGGGGACTCGGGGTTAATGAAAAACTGTTTTTT. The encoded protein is CASSLTPGGLGVNEKLFF.